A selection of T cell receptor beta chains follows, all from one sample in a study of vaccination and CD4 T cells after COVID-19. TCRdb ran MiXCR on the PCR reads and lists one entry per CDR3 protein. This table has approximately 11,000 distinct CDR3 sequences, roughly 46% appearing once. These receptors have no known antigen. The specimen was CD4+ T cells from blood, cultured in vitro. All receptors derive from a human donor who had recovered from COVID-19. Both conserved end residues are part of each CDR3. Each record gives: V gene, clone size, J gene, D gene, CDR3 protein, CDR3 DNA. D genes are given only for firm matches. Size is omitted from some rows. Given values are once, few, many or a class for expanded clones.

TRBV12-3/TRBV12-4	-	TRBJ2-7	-	CASSLKGGGILFDEQYF	TGTGCCAGCAGTTTAAAAGGCGGCGGGATCCTTTTCGACGAGCAGTACTTC
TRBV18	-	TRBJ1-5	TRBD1	CASSPTGGNQPQHF	TGTGCCAGCTCCCCCACAGGGGGCAATCAGCCCCAGCATTTT
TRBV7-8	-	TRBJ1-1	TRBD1	CASSRQGARTEAFF	TGTGCCAGCAGCCGACAGGGGGCGAGGACTGAAGCTTTCTTT
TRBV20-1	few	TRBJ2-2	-	CSARRGAAGELFF	TGCAGTGCTAGGCGAGGGGCGGCCGGGGAGCTGTTTTTT
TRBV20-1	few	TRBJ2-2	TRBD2	CSASGGLNTGELFF	TGCAGTGCTTCGGGGGGGTTAAACACCGGGGAGCTGTTTTTT
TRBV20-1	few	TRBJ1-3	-	CSARANERGLAGNTIYF	TGCAGTGCTAGAGCCAACGAGAGGGGGTTAGCTGGAAACACCATATATTTT
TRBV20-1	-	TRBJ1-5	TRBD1	CSARTGYSNQPQHF	TGCAGTGCTCGGACAGGGTATAGCAATCAGCCCCAGCATTTT
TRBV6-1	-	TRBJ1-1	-	CASGSGVMNTEAFF	TGTGCCAGCGGGTCAGGGGTGATGAACACTGAAGCTTTCTTT
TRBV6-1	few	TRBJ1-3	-	CASSEGIYSGNTIYF	TGTGCCAGCAGTGAGGGGATCTACTCTGGAAACACCATATATTTT
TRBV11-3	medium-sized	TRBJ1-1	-	CASSLARGSKAFF	TGTGCCAGCAGCTTAGCCCGGGGCTCAAAAGCTTTCTTT
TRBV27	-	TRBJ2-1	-	CASSWGRGSYNEQFF	TGTGCCAGCAGTTGGGGCAGGGGCTCCTACAATGAGCAGTTCTTC
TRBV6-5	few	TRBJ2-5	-	CASSYSGERETQYF	TGTGCCAGCAGTTACTCGGGGGAGAGGGAGACCCAGTACTTC
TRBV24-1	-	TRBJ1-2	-	CATSDSQGKSYGYTF	TGTGCCACCAGTGATTCACAGGGAAAAAGTTATGGCTACACCTTC
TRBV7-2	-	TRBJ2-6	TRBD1	CASSLRTGTGPSGANVLTF	TGTGCCAGCAGCTTGAGGACCGGGACAGGGCCCTCTGGGGCCAACGTCCTGACTTTC
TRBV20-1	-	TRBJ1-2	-	CSARVGRDGYTF	TGCAGTGCTAGAGTTGGAAGGGATGGCTACACCTTC
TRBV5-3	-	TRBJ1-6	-	CARSWARDRWEDSPLHF	TGTGCCAGAAGCTGGGCCCGGGACCGCTGGGAGGATTCACCCCTCCACTTT
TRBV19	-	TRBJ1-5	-	CASSILQVNQPQHF	TGTGCCAGTAGTATCTTACAGGTCAATCAGCCCCAGCATTTT
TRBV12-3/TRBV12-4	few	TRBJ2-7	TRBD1	CASSRGTAKYEQYF	TGTGCCAGCAGCCGAGGGACAGCCAAGTACGAGCAGTACTTC
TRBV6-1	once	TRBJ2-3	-	CASSESRGASQYF	TGTGCCAGCAGTGAGTCCAGGGGGGCGTCGCAGTATTTT
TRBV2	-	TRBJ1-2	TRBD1	CASSGQGLGGYTF	TGTGCCAGCAGTGGACAGGGTTTAGGCGGCTACACCTTC
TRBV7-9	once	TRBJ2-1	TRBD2	CASSLTGLAYNEQFF	TGTGCCAGCAGCTTAACGGGACTAGCGTACAATGAGCAGTTCTTC
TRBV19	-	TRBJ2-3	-	CASSYKRSSGDTQYF	TGTGCCAGTAGTTACAAGCGGAGCAGTGGAGATACGCAGTATTTT
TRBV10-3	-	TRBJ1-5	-	CAISQSPVRQQPQHF	TGTGCCATCAGCCAGAGCCCAGTTCGTCAGCAGCCCCAGCATTTT
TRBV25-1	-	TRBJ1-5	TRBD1	CASRETGGNQPQHF	TGTGCCAGCAGGGAGACAGGGGGTAATCAGCCCCAGCATTTT
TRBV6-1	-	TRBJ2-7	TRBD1	CASDRTGPSQEQYF	TGTGCCAGCGATCGGACAGGGCCCTCGCAGGAGCAGTACTTC
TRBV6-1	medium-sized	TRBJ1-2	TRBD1	CASRPDRGIYGYTF	TGTGCCAGCAGACCCGACAGGGGTATCTATGGCTACACCTTC
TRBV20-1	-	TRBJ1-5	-	CSAHEGPYSNQPQHF	TGCAGTGCCCACGAGGGCCCGTATAGCAATCAGCCCCAGCATTTT
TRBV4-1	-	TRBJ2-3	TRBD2	CASSQPLLAGGSDTQYF	TGCGCCAGCAGCCAACCCTTACTAGCGGGGGGCTCAGATACGCAGTATTTT
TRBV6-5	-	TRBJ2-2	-	CASSYPPGPNTGELFF	TGTGCCAGCAGTTACCCTCCCGGACCGAACACCGGGGAGCTGTTTTTT
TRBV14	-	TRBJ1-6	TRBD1	CASSLLTRQGGSPLHF	TGTGCCAGCAGCCTATTGACCCGACAGGGGGGTTCACCCCTCCACTTT
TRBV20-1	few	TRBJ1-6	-	CSARDTGGVSPLHF	TGCAGTGCTAGAGATACGGGGGGGGTTTCACCCCTCCACTTT
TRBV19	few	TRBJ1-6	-	CASSPENNSPLHF	TGTGCCAGTAGTCCAGAAAATAATTCACCCCTCCACTTT
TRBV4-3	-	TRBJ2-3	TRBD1	CASSQGDRGPSDTQYF	TGCGCCAGCAGCCAAGGGGACAGGGGGCCGTCAGATACGCAGTATTTT
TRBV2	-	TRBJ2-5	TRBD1	CASTLRTGVNGQYF	TGTGCCAGCACTTTAAGGACAGGGGTGAATGGGCAGTACTTC
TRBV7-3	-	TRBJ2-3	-	CAYPTGRGTQYF	TGTGCCTATCCCACTGGACGCGGTACGCAGTATTTT
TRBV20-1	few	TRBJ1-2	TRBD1	CSATGPMDRDYGYTF	TGCAGTGCTACGGGGCCCATGGACAGGGACTATGGCTACACCTTC
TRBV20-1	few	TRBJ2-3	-	CSATSTTDTQYF	TGCAGTGCTACCTCGACCACAGATACGCAGTATTTT
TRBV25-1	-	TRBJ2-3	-	CASSDPSGGGQDTQYF	TGTGCCAGCAGTGACCCATCCGGTGGGGGGCAAGATACGCAGTATTTT
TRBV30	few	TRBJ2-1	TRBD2	CAWSNSIAGVGGAEQFF	TGTGCCTGGAGTAACAGTATAGCGGGAGTAGGAGGTGCGGAGCAGTTCTTC